This T cell receptor beta chain was sequenced during a study of tumor and adjacent non-tumor tissue in lung cancer. Broader study findings: Significantly higher TCR diversity was found in tumor than normal lung.

In the case of this clonotype: What it binds is not known. One base away lies a much larger clone, so this may be a sequencing read error.

The CDR3 has 17 residues. Looked up from germline, CDR1 is SGHRS and CDR2 is YFSETQ. The library came from three nested PCR rounds adapted from ARM-PCR protocols. Via MiXCR, TCRdb re-called the multiplex PCR reads, giving one row per CDR3 protein. The repertoire holds 60,000 to 85,000 distinct CDR3 sequences, with 76% as singletons. No cell sorting was done before RNA was extracted from the tissue. More than 3 cm separated this lung sample from the edge of the tumor. This TCR came from a man aged 70-80 years with non-small cell lung cancer. Material for sequencing was distant non-tumor lung tissue. This chain links TRBV5-1 with TRBJ2-3, with 9 bases fitting TRBD2. The CDR3 coding sequence is TGCGCCAGCAGCTTTAGTCCCCCGGGACTAGCAACAGGTACGCAGTATTTT. Protein: CASSFSPPGLATGTQYF.